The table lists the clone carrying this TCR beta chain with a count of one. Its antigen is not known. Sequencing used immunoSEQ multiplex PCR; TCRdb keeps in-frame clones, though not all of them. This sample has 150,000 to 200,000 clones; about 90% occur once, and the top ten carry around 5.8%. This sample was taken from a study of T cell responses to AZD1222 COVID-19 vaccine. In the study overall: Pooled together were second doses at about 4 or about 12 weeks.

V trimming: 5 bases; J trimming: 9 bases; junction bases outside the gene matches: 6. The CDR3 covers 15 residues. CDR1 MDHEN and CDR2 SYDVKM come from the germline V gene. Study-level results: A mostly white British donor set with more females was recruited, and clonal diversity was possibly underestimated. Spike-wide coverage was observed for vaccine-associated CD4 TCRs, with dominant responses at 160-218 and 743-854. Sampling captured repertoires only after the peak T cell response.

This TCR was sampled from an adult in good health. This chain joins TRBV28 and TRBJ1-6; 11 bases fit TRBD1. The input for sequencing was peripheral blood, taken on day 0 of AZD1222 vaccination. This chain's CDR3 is CASSGSGTGGSPLHF. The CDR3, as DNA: TGTGCCAGCAGTGGATCCGGGACAGGGGGTTCACCCCTCCACTTT.